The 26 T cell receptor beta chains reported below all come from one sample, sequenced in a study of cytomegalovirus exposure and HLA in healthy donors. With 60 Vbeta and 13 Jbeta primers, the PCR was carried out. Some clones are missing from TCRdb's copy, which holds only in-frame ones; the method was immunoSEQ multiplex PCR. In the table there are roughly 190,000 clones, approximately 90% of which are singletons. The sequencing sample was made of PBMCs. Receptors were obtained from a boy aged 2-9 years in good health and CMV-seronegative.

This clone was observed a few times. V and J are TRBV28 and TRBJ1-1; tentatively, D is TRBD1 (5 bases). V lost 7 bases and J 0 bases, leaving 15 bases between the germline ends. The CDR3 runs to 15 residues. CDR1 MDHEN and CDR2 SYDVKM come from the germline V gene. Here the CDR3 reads CASTDGGKMNTEAFF. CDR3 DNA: TGTGCCAGCACGGACGGGGGGAAGATGAACACTGAAGCTTTCTTT.

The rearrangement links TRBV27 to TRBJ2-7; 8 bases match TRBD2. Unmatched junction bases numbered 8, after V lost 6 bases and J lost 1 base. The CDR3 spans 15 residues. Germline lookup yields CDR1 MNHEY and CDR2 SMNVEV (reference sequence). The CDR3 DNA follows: TGTGCCAGCAGGGTCAGTATAGCGGGATCCTACGAGCAGTACTTC. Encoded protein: CASRVSIAGSYEQYF.

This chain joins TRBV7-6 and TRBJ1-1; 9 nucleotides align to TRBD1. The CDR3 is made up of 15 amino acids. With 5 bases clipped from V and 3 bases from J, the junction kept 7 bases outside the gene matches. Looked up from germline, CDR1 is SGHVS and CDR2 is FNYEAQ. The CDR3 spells CASSLGQGVDTEAFF. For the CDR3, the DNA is TGTGCCAGCAGCCTGGGACAGGGTGTGGACACTGAAGCTTTCTTT.

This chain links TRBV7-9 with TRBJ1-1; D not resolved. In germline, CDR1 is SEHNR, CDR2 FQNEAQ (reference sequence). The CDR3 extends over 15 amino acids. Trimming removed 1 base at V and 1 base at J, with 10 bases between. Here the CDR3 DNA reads TGTGCCAGCAGCTTAGGGGGAGGGAAGAACACTGAAGCTTTCTTT. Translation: CASSLGGGKNTEAFF.

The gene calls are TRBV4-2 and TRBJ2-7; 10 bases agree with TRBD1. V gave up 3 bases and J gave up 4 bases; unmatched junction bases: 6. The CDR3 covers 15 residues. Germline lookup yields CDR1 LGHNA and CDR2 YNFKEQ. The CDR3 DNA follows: TGTGCCAGCAGCCAGGCCGGGACAGGGGTGTACGAGCAGTACTTC. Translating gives CASSQAGTGVYEQYF.

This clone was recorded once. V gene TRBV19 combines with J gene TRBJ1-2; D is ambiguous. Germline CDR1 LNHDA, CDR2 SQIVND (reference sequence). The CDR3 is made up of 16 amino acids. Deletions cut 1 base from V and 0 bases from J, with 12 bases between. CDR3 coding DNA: TGTGCCAGTAGTATAGCCCTCCGGTCTTCTAACTATGGCTACACCTTC. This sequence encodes CASSIALRSSNYGYTF.

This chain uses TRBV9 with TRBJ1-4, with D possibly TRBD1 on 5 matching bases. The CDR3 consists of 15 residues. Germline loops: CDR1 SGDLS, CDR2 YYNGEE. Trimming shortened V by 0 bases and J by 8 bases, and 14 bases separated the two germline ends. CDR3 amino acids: CASSVGGALAEKLFF. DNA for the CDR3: TGTGCCAGCAGCGTAGGCGGGGCGTTGGCAGAAAAACTGTTTTTT.

The CDR3 DNA reads TGTGCCAGCAGTGGTACGGAGTCGGCAGTCGAGCAGTACTTC. Amino acid sequence: CASSGTESAVEQYF. The chain has TRBV2 and TRBJ2-7, with D uncertain. The CDR3 has 14 residues. V lost 4 bases and J 6 bases, leaving 16 bases between the germline ends. In germline, CDR1 is SNHLY, CDR2 FYNNEI.

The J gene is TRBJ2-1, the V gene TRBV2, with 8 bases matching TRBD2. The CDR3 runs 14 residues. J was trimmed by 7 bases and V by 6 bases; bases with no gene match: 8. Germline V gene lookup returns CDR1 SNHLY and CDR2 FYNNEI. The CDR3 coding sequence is TGTGCCAGCAGGTCTAATCCGGGGGGGAATGAGCAGTTCTTC. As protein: CASRSNPGGNEQFF. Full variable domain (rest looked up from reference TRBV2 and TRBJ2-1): EPEVTQTPSHQVTQMGQEVILRCVPISNHLYFYWYRQILGQKVEFLVSFYNNEISEKSEIFDDQFSVERPDGSNFTLKIRSTKLEDSAMYFCASRSNPGGNEQFFGPGTRLTVL.

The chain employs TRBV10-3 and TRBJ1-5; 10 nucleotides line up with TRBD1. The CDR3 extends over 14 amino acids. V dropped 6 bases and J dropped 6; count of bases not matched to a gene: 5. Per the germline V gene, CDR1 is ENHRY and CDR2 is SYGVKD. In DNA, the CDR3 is TGTGCCATCAGCCGGGACAGGGGAAGTCAGCCCCAGCATTTT. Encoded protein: CAISRDRGSQPQHF.

CDR3 nucleotides: TGTGCCAGCAGCGTCCGCGGGGGCGCAGATACGCAGTATTTT. Protein product: CASSVRGGADTQYF. The chain couples TRBV9 to TRBJ2-3, with a weak D call TRBD2 (7 bases). This CDR3 contains 14 residues. The germline CDR1 and CDR2 sequences are SGDLS and YYNGEE. V was shortened by 2 bases and J by 4 bases, with 11 bases between the two germline ends.

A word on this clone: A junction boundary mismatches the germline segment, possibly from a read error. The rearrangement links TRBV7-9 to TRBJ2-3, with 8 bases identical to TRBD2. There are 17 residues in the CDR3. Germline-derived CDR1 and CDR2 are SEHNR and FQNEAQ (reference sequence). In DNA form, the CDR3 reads TGTTCCAGCAGCTTGTTTTCGTTCGGGAGGGGGGAGGATACGCAGTATTTT. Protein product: CSSSLFSFGRGEDTQYF.

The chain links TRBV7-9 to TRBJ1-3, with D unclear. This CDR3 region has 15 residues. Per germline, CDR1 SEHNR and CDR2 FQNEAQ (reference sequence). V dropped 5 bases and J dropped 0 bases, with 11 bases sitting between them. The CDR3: CASSPPRPSGNTIYF. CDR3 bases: TGTGCCAGCAGCCCCCCTCGTCCCTCTGGAAACACCATATATTTT.

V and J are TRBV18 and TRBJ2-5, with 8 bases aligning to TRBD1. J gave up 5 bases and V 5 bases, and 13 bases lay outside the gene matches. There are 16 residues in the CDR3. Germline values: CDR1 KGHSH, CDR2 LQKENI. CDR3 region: CASSDRTGTLGETQYF. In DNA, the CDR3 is TGTGCCAGCTCAGACAGGACAGGGACGCTAGGGGAGACCCAGTACTTC.

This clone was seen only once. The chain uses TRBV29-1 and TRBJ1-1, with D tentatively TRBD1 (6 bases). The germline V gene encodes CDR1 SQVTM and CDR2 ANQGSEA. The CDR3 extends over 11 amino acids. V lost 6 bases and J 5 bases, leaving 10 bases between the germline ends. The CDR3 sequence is CSVKGGTEAFF. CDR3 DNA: TGCAGCGTCAAGGGGGGGACTGAAGCTTTCTTT.

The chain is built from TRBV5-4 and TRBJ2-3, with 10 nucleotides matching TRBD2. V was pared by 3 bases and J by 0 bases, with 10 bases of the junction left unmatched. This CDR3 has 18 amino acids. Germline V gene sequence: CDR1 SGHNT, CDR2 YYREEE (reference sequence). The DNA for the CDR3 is TGTGCCAGCAGCTCCCTATCCAGCGGGGGGGACAGCACAGATACGCAGTATTTT. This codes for CASSSLSSGGDSTDTQYF. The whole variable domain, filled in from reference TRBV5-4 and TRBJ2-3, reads ETGVTQSPTHLIKTRGQQVTLRCSSQSGHNTVSWYQQALGQGPQFIFQYYREEENGRGNFPPRFSGLQFPNYSSELNVNALELDDSALYLCASSSLSSGGDSTDTQYFGPGTRLTVL.

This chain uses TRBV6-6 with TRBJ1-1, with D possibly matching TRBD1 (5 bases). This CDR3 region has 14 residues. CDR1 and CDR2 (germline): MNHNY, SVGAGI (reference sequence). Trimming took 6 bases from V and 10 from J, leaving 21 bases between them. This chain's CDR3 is CASSDSKKMARAFF. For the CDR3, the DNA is TGTGCCAGCAGCGACAGCAAAAAGATGGCGCGAGCTTTCTTT.

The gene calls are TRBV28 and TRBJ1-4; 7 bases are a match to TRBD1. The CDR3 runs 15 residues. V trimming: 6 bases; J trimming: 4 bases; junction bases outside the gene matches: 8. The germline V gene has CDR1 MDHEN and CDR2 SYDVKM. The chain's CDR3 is CASRFRGEGNEKLFF. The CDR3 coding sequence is TGTGCCAGCAGATTCAGGGGGGAAGGTAATGAAAAACTGTTTTTT. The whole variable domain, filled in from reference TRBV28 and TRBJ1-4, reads DVKVTQSSRYLVKRTGEKVFLECVQDMDHENMFWYRQDPGLGLRLIYFSYDVKMKEKGDIPEGYSVSREKKERFSLILESASTNQTSMYLCASRFRGEGNEKLFFGSGTQLSVL.

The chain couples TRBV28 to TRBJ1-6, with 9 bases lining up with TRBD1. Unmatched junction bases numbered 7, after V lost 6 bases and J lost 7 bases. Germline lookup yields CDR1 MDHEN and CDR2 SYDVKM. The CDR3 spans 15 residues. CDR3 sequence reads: CASSPQGARNSPLHF. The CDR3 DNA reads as TGTGCCAGCAGCCCACAGGGGGCAAGGAATTCACCCCTCCACTTT.

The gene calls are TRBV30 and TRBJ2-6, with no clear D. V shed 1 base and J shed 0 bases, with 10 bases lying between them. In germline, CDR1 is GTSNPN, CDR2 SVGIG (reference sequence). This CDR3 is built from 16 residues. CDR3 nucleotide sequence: TGTGCCTGGAGTGGCTCATGGCTCTCTGGGGCCAACGTCCTGACTTTC. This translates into CAWSGSWLSGANVLTF.

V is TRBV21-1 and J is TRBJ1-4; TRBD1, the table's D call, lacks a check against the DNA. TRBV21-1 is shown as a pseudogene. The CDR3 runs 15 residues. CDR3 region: CASSKGQGREEKLFF. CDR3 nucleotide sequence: TGTGCCAGCAGCAAAGGACAGGGGCGGGAGGAAAAACTGTTTTTT.

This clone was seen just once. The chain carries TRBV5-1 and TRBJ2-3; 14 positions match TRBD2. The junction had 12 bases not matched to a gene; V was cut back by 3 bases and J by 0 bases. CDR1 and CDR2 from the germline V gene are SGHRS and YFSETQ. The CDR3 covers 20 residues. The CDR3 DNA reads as TGCGCCAGCAGCTCCCTGGGACTAGCGGGAGATCGGGCTAGCACAGATACGCAGTATTTT. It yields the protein CASSSLGLAGDRASTDTQYF.

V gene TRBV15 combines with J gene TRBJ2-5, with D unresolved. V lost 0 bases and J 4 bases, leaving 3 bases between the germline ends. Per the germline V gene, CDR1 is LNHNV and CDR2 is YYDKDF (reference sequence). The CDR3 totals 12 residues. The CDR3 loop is CATSRDRETQYF. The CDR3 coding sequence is TGTGCCACCAGCAGAGATAGAGAGACCCAGTACTTC.

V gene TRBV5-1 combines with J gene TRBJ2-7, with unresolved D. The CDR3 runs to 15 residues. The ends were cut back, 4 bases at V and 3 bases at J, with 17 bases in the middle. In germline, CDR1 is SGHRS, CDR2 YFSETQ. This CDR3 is CASSPSYSLSYEQYF. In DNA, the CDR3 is TGCGCCAGCAGCCCAAGCTATAGTCTAAGCTACGAGCAGTACTTC.

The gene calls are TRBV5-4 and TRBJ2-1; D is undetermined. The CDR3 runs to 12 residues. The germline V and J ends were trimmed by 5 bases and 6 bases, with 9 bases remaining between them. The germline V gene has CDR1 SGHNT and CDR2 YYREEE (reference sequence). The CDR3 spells CASSSLSNEQFF. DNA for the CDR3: TGTGCCAGCAGTTCCCTGTCCAATGAGCAGTTCTTC.

Here the CDR3 DNA reads TGTGCCATCAGTGATATTAGGGGCCTGAACACTGAAGCTTTCTTT. Protein: CAISDIRGLNTEAFF. The chain carries TRBV10-3 and TRBJ1-1; tentative D call: TRBD1 (5 bases). The CDR3 spans 15 residues. CDR1 and CDR2 from the germline V gene are ENHRY and SYGVKD. With 3 bases removed from V and 0 bases from J, the gap between germline ends came to 11 bases.